The 16 T cell receptor beta chains below come from one sample, sequenced in a study of shared clonotypes between healthy human individuals. Method: immunoSEQ multiplex PCR; TCRdb's copy keeps in-frame clones and lacks some. Here the sample spans nearly 750,000 clones, around 77% being singletons. Material: memory CD4+ T cells sorted from blood. As for subset: CD45RA-negative fraction. These receptors originate from a woman in her thirties in good health.

The chain links TRBV15 to TRBJ2-1; D gene unclear. The CDR3 is 14 residues long. V lost 0 bases and J lost 12, with 15 bases in between. CDR1 and CDR2 from the germline V gene are LNHNV and YYDKDF (reference sequence). DNA of the CDR3: TGTGCCACCAGCAGAGATCGGGTGGGGAACGGGCAGTTCTTC. Amino acids: CATSRDRVGNGQFF.

The chain joins TRBV28 to TRBJ1-4; D possibly corresponds to TRBD1 (5 bases). The CDR3 loop spans 14 amino acids. Germline V gives CDR1 MDHEN, CDR2 SYDVKM. Trimming pared 0 bases from V and 7 bases from J, leaving 9 bases between. CDR3 amino acids: CASSLWTVGEKLFF. CDR3 sequence (DNA): TGTGCCAGCAGTTTATGGACAGTGGGTGAAAAACTGTTTTTT. The variable domain in full, completed from reference TRBV28 and TRBJ1-4, reads DVKVTQSSRYLVKRTGEKVFLECVQDMDHENMFWYRQDPGLGLRLIYFSYDVKMKEKGDIPEGYSVSREKKERFSLILESASTNQTSMYLCASSLWTVGEKLFFGSGTQLSVL.

The V call is TRBV18, the J call TRBJ1-1, with a weak D call TRBD1 (5 bases). The CDR3 extends over 15 amino acids. Germline V lookup: CDR1 KGHSH, CDR2 LQKENI. V lost 3 bases and J 7 bases, leaving 18 bases between the germline ends. The CDR3 DNA sequence: TGTGCCAGCTCACCGACGGGACTTGGGGGAGGTGAAGCTTTCTTT. Residues: CASSPTGLGGGEAFF.

The chain has TRBV5-1 and TRBJ2-7, with D perhaps TRBD2 (5 bases). V was pared by 4 bases and J by 2 bases, with 16 bases between. Germline CDR1 SGHRS, CDR2 YFSETQ. The CDR3 runs to 15 residues. The CDR3 DNA is TGCGCCAGCAGCCCGGACTCCTACTTTCCCTACGAGCAGTACTTC. Its protein product is CASSPDSYFPYEQYF.

CDR3 in DNA: TGCAGTGCGCCCCACCTCTACGAGCAGTACTTC. Translating it yields CSAPHLYEQYF. This chain joins TRBV20-1 and TRBJ2-5, with D unresolved. The closer fit of TRBJ2-7 to the DNA end suggests the J call may be wrong. The CDR3 spans 11 residues. CDR1 and CDR2 from the germline V gene are DFQATT and SNEGSKA (reference sequence).

The chain combines TRBV7-6 with TRBJ1-4; 7 bases align to TRBD1. Germline V CDR1 and CDR2: SGHVS, FNYEAQ. The trim removed 4 bases at V and 2 bases at J, leaving 10 bases unmatched. The CDR3 has 17 amino acids. The CDR3 nucleotides read TGTGCCAGCAGCTCAGCGACAGGGAGGACGACTAATGAAAAACTGTTTTTT. This translates into CASSSATGRTTNEKLFF.

DNA for the CDR3: TGTGCCAGCAGTCTCAGAGGGGATTCCTATGGCTACACCTTC. Encoded protein: CASSLRGDSYGYTF. The chain has TRBV28 and TRBJ1-2; tentative D call: TRBD1 (5 bases). CDR1 and CDR2 from the germline V gene are MDHEN and SYDVKM. Trimming pared 5 bases from V and 4 bases from J, leaving 14 bases between. There are 14 residues in the CDR3.

V gene TRBV5-1 combines with J gene TRBJ1-2, with no clear D. V dropped 7 bases and J dropped 1 base, with 11 bases sitting between them. Germline-derived CDR1 and CDR2 are SGHRS and YFSETQ. The CDR3 runs 13 residues. The DNA for the CDR3 is TGCGCCAGCGCAGAGCAGATTAACTATGGCTACACCTTC. This translates into CASAEQINYGYTF.

The chain links TRBV28 to TRBJ1-5; 7 bases line up with TRBD1. This CDR3 is 16 amino acids long. Per germline, CDR1 MDHEN and CDR2 SYDVKM. The ends lost 5 bases at V and 8 bases at J; junction bases unmatched: 15. The DNA of the CDR3 is TGTGCCAGCAGTCCCCCATTCGACAGGGTTTTTAAGCCCCAGCATTTT. Amino acid sequence: CASSPPFDRVFKPQHF.

Only a few counts were recorded for this clone. The J gene is TRBJ2-7, the V gene TRBV5-1; 9 nucleotides align to TRBD1. Germline loops: CDR1 SGHRS, CDR2 YFSETQ. CDR3 size: 14 residues. J gave up 6 bases and V 3 bases, and 7 bases lay outside the gene matches. The CDR3 nucleotides read TGCGCCAGCAGCTGGGGACAGGGCGAAGCCGAGCAGTACTTC. Its translation: CASSWGQGEAEQYF.

The gene calls are TRBV2 and TRBJ2-7, with unresolved D. This CDR3 comprises 13 residues. Germline V gene sequence: CDR1 SNHLY, CDR2 FYNNEI. Trimming took 4 bases from V and 2 from J, leaving 9 bases between them. CDR3 sequence: CASSVGPTYEQYF. Here the CDR3 DNA reads TGTGCCAGCAGTGTTGGTCCGACCTACGAGCAGTACTTC.

The chain links TRBV6-1 to TRBJ2-1; TRBD2 matches at 8 bases. Germline assignment: CDR1 MNHNS and CDR2 SASEGT. J lost 10 bases, V lost 4 bases, and 9 bases had no gene match. This CDR3 spans 14 amino acids. The CDR3 sequence is CASSAGTSSWEQFF. The CDR3 nucleotides read TGTGCCAGCAGTGCTGGGACTAGTTCATGGGAGCAGTTCTTC.

V usage is TRBV7-9 and J usage is TRBJ1-2, with unresolved D. The CDR3 is 15 amino acids. Germline values: CDR1 SEHNR, CDR2 FQNEAQ (reference sequence). Trimming shortened V by 6 bases and J by 3 bases, and 17 bases separated the two germline ends. CDR3 loop: CASSIRDPTYYGYTF. CDR3 sequence (DNA): TGTGCCAGCAGTATCAGAGATCCCACTTACTATGGCTACACCTTC.

The chain joins TRBV21-1 to TRBJ1-5; the D call of TRBD1 is as the table states it, not checked on the DNA. TRBV21-1 is listed as a pseudogene. The CDR3 covers 12 residues. CDR3 nucleotides: TGTGCCAGCCCAGAAAGGGGACAGCCCCAGCATTTT. It translates to CASPERGQPQHF.

The J gene is TRBJ2-3, the V gene TRBV6-5; D is unresolved. The CDR3 has 15 amino acids. Deletions cut 3 bases from V and 0 bases from J, with 10 bases between. Germline V gives CDR1 MNHEY, CDR2 SVGAGI. The CDR3 DNA reads as TGTGCCAGCAGTTATCGCGGCCATAGCACAGATACGCAGTATTTT. Its translation: CASSYRGHSTDTQYF.

The chain links TRBV7-2 to TRBJ2-2; the D gene is possibly TRBD2 (7 bases). Germline values: CDR1 SGHTA, CDR2 FQGNSA. This CDR3 has 14 residues. V lost 3 bases and J lost 5, with 10 bases in between. The CDR3 DNA reads as TGTGCCAGCAGCTTCGGGGGGCGAACCGGGGAGCTGTTTTTT. Translated: CASSFGGRTGELFF.